These T cell receptor beta chains were read from a single sample in a study of T cell clonotyping in hematopoietic cell transplantation. Only in-frame clones appear in the TCRdb table, and some are missing; sequencing was by immunoSEQ multiplex PCR. The repertoire holds fewer than 40,000 clones, with about 90% as singletons. The sequenced sample consisted of peripheral blood mononuclear cells. The receptor set was obtained from a woman in her thirties or forties in good health. Some clones in this sample may be carry-over from other donors' samples. CDR3s include the opening cysteine and the closing phenylalanine or tryptophan. Each record gives: D gene, V gene, J gene, clone size, CDR3 protein, CDR3 DNA. A D gene is named only where the DNA matches it firmly. Only some rows state a clone size, as once, few, many or a class for expanded clones.

>-|TRBV28|TRBJ2-7|-
CASSAPIDYEQYF
TGTGCCAGCAGTGCCCCCATAGACTACGAGCAGTACTTC
>-|TRBV5-1|TRBJ1-2|-
CASSLDRVGYGYTF
TGCGCCAGCAGCTTGGACAGGGTCGGCTATGGCTACACCTTC
>TRBD1|TRBV5-1|TRBJ2-5|few
CASSLPGQQETQYF
TGCGCCAGCAGCCTACCGGGACAGCAAGAGACCCAGTACTTC
>TRBD2|TRBV5-1|TRBJ2-1|-
CASSSRLAGGVEQFF
TGCGCCAGCAGCTCCCGACTAGCGGGAGGGGTGGAGCAGTTCTTC
>TRBD2|TRBV7-9|TRBJ2-2|-
CASSLGLAGGGGELFF
TGTGCCAGCAGCTTAGGACTAGCGGGAGGAGGCGGGGAGCTGTTTTTT
>-|TRBV6-6|TRBJ2-7|-
CASCPGASEQYF
TGTGCCAGCTGTCCGGGAGCTTCAGAGCAGTACTTC
>-|TRBV9|TRBJ2-1|few
CASTPPGGNEQFF
TGTGCCAGCACCCCCCCCGGGGGCAATGAGCAGTTCTTC
>-|TRBV30|TRBJ1-3|-
CAWSRGRSGNTIYF
TGTGCCTGGAGCCGAGGTCGTTCGGGAAACACCATATATTTT
>TRBD2|TRBV5-1|TRBJ2-7|-
CASSSPLAGAEQYF
TGCGCCAGCAGCTCCCCACTAGCGGGAGCCGAGCAGTACTTC
>-|TRBV5-1|TRBJ1-1|-
CASSLVRGGNTEAFF
TGCGCCAGCAGCTTGGTTCGCGGGGGGAACACTGAAGCTTTCTTT
>-|TRBV6-5|TRBJ1-1|-
CASLGLNTEAFF
TGTGCCAGCTTAGGGCTGAACACTGAAGCTTTCTTT
>TRBD1|TRBV30|TRBJ1-1|-
CAAGTGGDTEAFF
TGTGCGGCCGGGACAGGGGGTGACACTGAAGCTTTCTTT
>-|TRBV30|TRBJ2-2|once
CAWNNPEGELFF
TGTGCCTGGAACAACCCTGAGGGGGAGCTGTTTTTT
>-|TRBV9|TRBJ2-3|-
CASSSHSSPRGDTQYF
TGTGCCAGCAGCTCCCACAGTAGCCCGCGGGGAGATACGCAGTATTTT
>-|TRBV28|TRBJ2-1|-
CASRNLRNEQFF
TGTGCCAGCAGAAACTTGCGGAATGAGCAGTTCTTC
>-|TRBV11-2|TRBJ2-3|-
CASSLGQTDTQYF
TGTGCCAGCAGCTTAGGGCAGACAGATACGCAGTATTTT
>-|TRBV30|TRBJ2-1|-
CAWSTGTPEGDEQFF
TGTGCCTGGAGTACCGGGACCCCCGAGGGCGATGAGCAGTTCTTC
>-|TRBV2|TRBJ1-2|-
CASSASGNYGYTF
TGTGCCAGCAGTGCGTCGGGAAACTATGGCTACACCTTC
>-|TRBV2|TRBJ1-1|few
CASSQDYTEAFF
TGTGCCAGCAGCCAAGATTACACTGAAGCTTTCTTT
>TRBD1|TRBV19|TRBJ1-4|-
CASKGTVDEKLFF
TGTGCCAGTAAAGGGACAGTCGATGAAAAACTGTTTTTT
>TRBD1|TRBV19|TRBJ1-1|once
CASSTGTGDTEAFF
TGTGCCAGTAGTACCGGGACAGGGGACACTGAAGCTTTCTTT
>-|TRBV28|TRBJ2-5|-
CASSLTGTEETQYF
TGTGCCAGCAGCCTGACCGGGACGGAAGAGACCCAGTACTTC
>-|TRBV19|TRBJ1-5|-
CASSRGGAGDQPQHF
TGTGCCAGTAGTCGAGGCGGGGCTGGGGATCAGCCCCAGCATTTT
>TRBD2|TRBV28|TRBJ2-3|-
CASSTYSGGITDTQYF
TGTGCCAGCAGTACCTATAGCGGGGGGATCACAGATACGCAGTATTTT
>-|TRBV7-8|TRBJ1-3|once
CASSLGVSGNTIYF
TGTGCCAGCAGCTTAGGTGTATCTGGAAACACCATATATTTT
>-|TRBV6-4|TRBJ2-2|-
CASSPEENTGELFF
TGTGCCAGCAGTCCCGAGGAGAACACCGGGGAGCTGTTTTTT
>-|TRBV7-2|TRBJ1-5|-
CASSNWGTNQPQHF
TGTGCCAGCAGCAATTGGGGGACCAATCAGCCCCAGCATTTT
>-|TRBV4-1|TRBJ2-7|-
CASSQGTSYEQYF
TGCGCCAGCAGCCAAGGTACCTCCTACGAGCAGTACTTC
>TRBD1|TRBV25-1|TRBJ1-5|-
CASSEFRGDGSNQPQHF
TGTGCCAGCAGTGAATTCAGGGGGGACGGTAGCAATCAGCCCCAGCATTTT
>-|TRBV9|TRBJ1-1|-
CASSVDGGNTEAFF
TGTGCCAGCAGCGTAGATGGGGGAAACACTGAAGCTTTCTTT
>-|TRBV28|TRBJ1-5|-
CASSPAGPDNQPQHF
TGTGCCAGCAGCCCCGCGGGGCCTGACAATCAGCCCCAGCATTTT
>-|TRBV4-1|TRBJ2-2|-
CASSQVGDLDSGELFF
TGCGCCAGCAGCCAAGTAGGAGATCTCGACTCCGGGGAGCTGTTTTTT
>-|TRBV28|TRBJ2-5|-
CASSPDRREETQYF
TGTGCCAGCAGTCCAGACCGGCGGGAAGAGACCCAGTACTTC
>-|TRBV28|TRBJ1-2|-
CASSLGGLVRGYTF
TGTGCCAGCAGTTTGGGGGGGCTGGTCCGTGGCTACACCTTC
>-|TRBV7-9|TRBJ2-7|-
CASRKEAGSSYEQYF
TGTGCCAGCAGGAAAGAGGCAGGGAGCTCCTACGAGCAGTACTTC
>-|TRBV10-3|TRBJ1-5|-
CATSRDRDQPQHF
TGTGCCACCAGCAGGGATCGTGATCAGCCCCAGCATTTT
>TRBD1|TRBV29-1|TRBJ1-1|once
CSVLAIRRTGGAFF
TGCAGCGTTTTGGCCATCCGGCGGACAGGAGGAGCTTTCTTT
>-|TRBV28|TRBJ2-7|-
CASTDSDFYEQYF
TGTGCCAGCACCGACTCAGACTTCTACGAGCAGTACTTC
>-|TRBV4-3|TRBJ2-3|-
CASSPLAGGASTDTQYF
TGCGCCAGCAGCCCGCTGGCCGGAGGGGCTAGCACAGATACGCAGTATTTT
>TRBD2|TRBV4-2|TRBJ2-1|once
CASSQDPGAGETEQFF
TGTGCCAGCAGCCAAGATCCTGGCGCGGGAGAGACTGAGCAGTTCTTC
>-|TRBV2|TRBJ1-2|-
CASREGLESNYGYTF
TGTGCCAGCAGAGAAGGACTGGAGTCTAACTATGGCTACACCTTC
>-|TRBV2|TRBJ2-5|-
CASSGLRETQYF
TGTGCCAGCAGTGGCCTCAGAGAGACCCAGTACTTC
>-|TRBV30|TRBJ1-2|-
CAFFYLCAWIAIEPYGYTF
-